The 22 T cell receptor beta chains below come from one sample, sequenced in a study of blood T cell repertoires in COVID-19. The assay was immunoSEQ multiplex PCR, and TCRdb's table has in-frame clones only and misses some. The table lists 90,000 or so clones, approximately 80% of them singletons. The sample taken for sequencing was peripheral blood. Receptors originate from a man in his sixties with acute or convalescent COVID-19.

This clone was recorded once. V usage is TRBV6-6 and J usage is TRBJ2-1, with a weak D call TRBD2 (5 bases). With 6 bases removed from V and 9 bases from J, the gap between germline ends came to 9 bases. Germline lookup yields CDR1 MNHNY and CDR2 SVGAGI (reference sequence). This CDR3 spans 11 amino acids. DNA for the CDR3: TGTGCCAGCAGCCCCCGGGGTGAGCAGTTCTTC. It specifies CASSPRGEQFF.

The V and J genes are TRBV28 and TRBJ2-7; D might be TRBD2 (5 bases). V was clipped by 5 bases and J by 2 bases, with 16 bases between them. CDR1 MDHEN and CDR2 SYDVKM come from the germline V gene. This CDR3 comprises 15 residues. The CDR3 DNA follows: TGTGCCAGCAGTCTAGGCCGGGGTGGCCCCTACGAGCAGTACTTC. It specifies CASSLGRGGPYEQYF.

This clone was counted once. V usage is TRBV12-3 or TRBV12-4 and J usage is TRBJ1-2; 7 bases match TRBD1. The ends lost 8 bases at V and 6 bases at J; junction bases unmatched: 3. The length of the CDR3 is 11 residues. CDR3 nucleotide sequence: TGTGCCAGCGGGGACAGTCATGGCTACACCTTC. The encoded protein is CASGDSHGYTF.

The V call is TRBV7-2, the J call TRBJ2-1; 9 nucleotides line up with TRBD1. V lost 3 bases and J lost 3; bases outside the gene matches: 3. Germline V CDR1 and CDR2: SGHTA, FQGNSA. The CDR3 length is 15 residues. CDR3 in DNA: TGTGCCAGCAGCTTTAGGACAGGGGTCTACAATGAGCAGTTCTTC. It specifies CASSFRTGVYNEQFF.

This chain links TRBV7-2 with TRBJ1-6; a weak D match, TRBD1 (5 bases). Trimming took off 0 bases at V and 7 bases at J, with 10 bases between the two ends. The CDR3 runs 15 residues. Germline CDR1 is SGHTA and CDR2 is FQGNSA. The CDR3 sequence is CASSLAQGGNSPLHF. For the CDR3, the DNA is TGTGCCAGCAGCTTAGCGCAGGGTGGGAATTCACCCCTCCACTTT.

The chain joins TRBV28 to TRBJ1-1; the D is unclear. This CDR3 has 14 amino acids. The V gene's germline CDR1 is MDHEN and CDR2 SYDVKM. Deletions cut 2 bases from V and 3 bases from J, with 10 bases between. Here the CDR3 reads CASSLNPVYTEAFF. In DNA, the CDR3 is TGTGCCAGCAGTTTAAATCCGGTATACACTGAAGCTTTCTTT. Supplemented by reference TRBV28 and TRBJ1-1, the full variable domain reads DVKVTQSSRYLVKRTGEKVFLECVQDMDHENMFWYRQDPGLGLRLIYFSYDVKMKEKGDIPEGYSVSREKKERFSLILESASTNQTSMYLCASSLNPVYTEAFFGQGTRLTVV.

The chain uses TRBV7-9 and TRBJ1-2, with unresolved D. Trimming pared 8 bases from V and 8 bases from J, leaving 21 bases between. Germline V lookup: CDR1 SEHNR, CDR2 FQNEAQ (reference sequence). The CDR3 sequence is 14 residues long. The CDR3 DNA reads TGTGCCAGCGTACTCTTCGGAGAGCTTGGGGGCTACACCTTC. Protein sequence: CASVLFGELGGYTF.

The chain is built from TRBV9 and TRBJ1-4; tentative D call: TRBD1 (5 bases). This CDR3 spans 16 amino acids. Between the trimmed V and J ends, which lost 2 bases and 7 bases, there was a span of 18 bases. CDR1 and CDR2 from the germline V gene are SGDLS and YYNGEE. The CDR3 here is CASSVTGLRGSEKLFF. Here the CDR3 DNA reads TGTGCCAGCAGCGTGACGGGACTCCGGGGTAGTGAAAAACTGTTTTTT.

In its sample, this clone was seen a few times. The chain employs TRBV19 and TRBJ1-5, with 7 positions matching TRBD1. Germline lookup yields CDR1 LNHDA and CDR2 SQIVND (reference sequence). The CDR3 runs to 17 residues. J gave up 2 bases and V 7 bases, and 14 bases lay outside the gene matches. The CDR3 spells CASNPTTGWGGNQPQHF. The DNA for the CDR3 is TGTGCCAGTAACCCAACGACAGGGTGGGGAGGCAATCAGCCCCAGCATTTT.

This sequence joins TRBV27 and TRBJ2-1; TRBD2 matches 10 bases. The CDR3 covers 16 residues. The V segment lost 5 bases and the J segment 3 bases; nucleotides outside the gene matches: 7. CDR1 MNHEY and CDR2 SMNVEV come from the germline V gene (reference sequence). CDR3 sequence: CASSDSGGAIYNEQFF. In nucleotides, the CDR3 is TGTGCCAGCAGTGACAGCGGGGGGGCCATCTACAATGAGCAGTTCTTC.

The rearrangement uses TRBV28 and TRBJ1-2; tentatively, D is TRBD1 (5 bases). Germline values: CDR1 MDHEN, CDR2 SYDVKM. The CDR3 covers 15 residues. The V gene lost 5 bases and the J gene lost 0 bases, with 13 bases spanning the gap. This CDR3 is CASSTLQETNYGYTF. The CDR3 DNA is TGTGCCAGCAGTACCTTACAGGAAACTAACTATGGCTACACCTTC.

This chain links TRBV15 with TRBJ1-4; D remains unclear. CDR3 length: 15 amino acids. Germline V lookup: CDR1 LNHNV, CDR2 YYDKDF (reference sequence). V was clipped by 1 base and J by 0 bases, with 6 bases between them. The CDR3 is CATSRGGTTNEKLFF. The CDR3 coding sequence is TGTGCCACCAGCAGAGGAGGGACAACTAATGAAAAACTGTTTTTT.

Points on this clone: This CDR3 is missing its conserved last phenylalanine or tryptophan, likely due to a read error. It is unclear where the CDR3 begins or ends on the DNA, so no DNA is shown, and the CDR3 is as TCRdb lists it. J is TRBJ2-3 and V is TRBV12-3 or TRBV12-4; TRBD2, the table's D call, lacks a check against the DNA. The CDR3 contains 13 residues when both ends are counted. CDR3 protein: CASSLHEAGQGKI.

The rearrangement joins TRBV28 to TRBJ1-2; D is unclear. The CDR3 has 11 amino acids. Germline V lookup: CDR1 MDHEN, CDR2 SYDVKM. The V end lost 3 bases, the J end lost 4 bases, and 3 bases lay between the germline ends. The CDR3 nucleotides read TGTGCCAGCAGTTTTATCTATGGCTACACCTTC. As protein: CASSFIYGYTF.

The chain couples TRBV18 to TRBJ1-5; D ambiguous. The CDR3 consists of 14 residues. Germline CDR1 and CDR2: KGHSH and LQKENI. Trimming pared 2 bases from V and 0 bases from J, leaving 5 bases between. This chain's CDR3 is CASSPANSNQPQHF. The DNA of the CDR3 is TGTGCCAGCTCACCAGCTAATAGCAATCAGCCCCAGCATTTT.

The chain has TRBV4-1 and TRBJ2-7; 7 positions agree with TRBD1. Germline CDR1 and CDR2: MGHRA and YSYEKL. After removal of 4 bases from V and 1 base from J, the junction contained 10 bases not matched to a gene. The CDR3 sequence is 16 residues long. CDR3 coding DNA: TGCGCCAGCAGCCTGCGCACCGGGACAGTGTCCTACGAGCAGTACGTC. This translates into CASSLRTGTVSYEQYV.

The V call is TRBV2, the J call TRBJ2-7; D is unclear. The CDR3 has 15 residues. CDR1 SNHLY and CDR2 FYNNEI come from the germline V gene. V was shortened by 4 bases and J by 2 bases, with 15 bases between the two germline ends. The CDR3 sequence: CASSAKTVPPYEQYF. Written as DNA, the CDR3 is TGTGCCAGCAGTGCTAAAACAGTCCCTCCCTACGAGCAGTACTTC.

The rearrangement joins TRBV3-1 (or the pseudogene TRBV3-2) to TRBJ1-5; TRBD1 agrees at 7 bases. The CDR3 is made up of 12 amino acids. The germline V gene has CDR1 LGHDT and CDR2 YNNKEL (reference sequence). The V segment lost 1 base and the J segment 16 bases; nucleotides outside the gene matches: 7. CDR3: CASSQGRQGLHF. CDR3 DNA: TGTGCCAGCAGCCAAGGGCGACAGGGATTACATTTT.

The CDR3 region is CATSGGAGSEQYV. The CDR3, as DNA: TGTGCCACCTCCGGGGGAGCGGGTTCAGAGCAGTACGTC. This chain links TRBV28 with TRBJ2-7; tentative D call: TRBD2 (6 bases). CDR3 size: 13 residues. The germline V and J ends were trimmed by 10 bases and 7 bases, with 20 bases remaining between them. Germline CDR1 is MDHEN and CDR2 is SYDVKM.

CDR3 DNA sequence: TGTGCCAGCAGCGCCCGACAGGGTTCCGGGACCCAGTACTTC. Translated: CASSARQGSGTQYF. The chain joins TRBV11-3 to TRBJ2-5, with 7 bases aligning to TRBD1. The CDR3 has 14 residues. V shed 5 bases and J 7 bases; nucleotides not matched to a gene: 10. Germline loops: CDR1 SGHNT, CDR2 YENEEA.

This sequence joins TRBV28 and TRBJ1-6; 7 nucleotides align to TRBD1. V dropped 6 bases and J dropped 6; count of bases not matched to a gene: 8. The CDR3 is made up of 15 amino acids. CDR1 and CDR2 from the germline V gene are MDHEN and SYDVKM. Written as DNA, the CDR3 is TGTGCCAGCAGACCCTCACAGGGGAGTAATTCACCCCTCCACTTT. This sequence encodes CASRPSQGSNSPLHF.

The chain couples TRBV10-3 to TRBJ1-3, with D possibly being TRBD1 (5 bases). Germline assignment: CDR1 ENHRY and CDR2 SYGVKD. Deletions cut 5 bases from V and 0 bases from J, with 8 bases between. The CDR3 contains 14 residues. The CDR3 loop reads CAISLGGSGNTIYF. In DNA, the CDR3 is TGTGCCATCAGTCTCGGGGGCTCTGGAAACACCATATATTTT.